This TCR beta chain is drawn from a study of T-cell reconstitution after alpha-beta-depleted transplantation in children. General study findings and limits: Reportedly, only several hundred clones from non-depleted graft cells drove alpha-beta T-cell counts at about two months.

Unique molecular identifiers tagged the TCRbeta library. Each CDR3 protein gets one entry after TCRdb re-called the PCR reads with MiXCR. The data hold approximately 190,000 distinct CDR3 sequences, with about 8.2% observed a single time. The CDR3 is 13 residues long. Germline CDR1 and CDR2: MNHEY and SMNVEV (reference sequence). V was trimmed by 5 bases and J by 1 base, leaving 8 bases between them. This clonotype was detected many times. The antigen is not known. The receptor's source is a male patient aged 2 to 10 who had a stem cell transplant for acute myeloid leukemia, so the T cells may come from the graft donor. The chain uses TRBV27 and TRBJ1-1, with D unclear. This specimen was PBMCs, mostly from graft donor cells, taken 360 days after TCRalphabeta/CD19-depleted stem cell transplant. The CDR3 here is CASSPLRNTEAFF. CDR3 DNA: TGTGCCAGCAGTCCCCTAAGGAACACTGAAGCTTTCTTT.